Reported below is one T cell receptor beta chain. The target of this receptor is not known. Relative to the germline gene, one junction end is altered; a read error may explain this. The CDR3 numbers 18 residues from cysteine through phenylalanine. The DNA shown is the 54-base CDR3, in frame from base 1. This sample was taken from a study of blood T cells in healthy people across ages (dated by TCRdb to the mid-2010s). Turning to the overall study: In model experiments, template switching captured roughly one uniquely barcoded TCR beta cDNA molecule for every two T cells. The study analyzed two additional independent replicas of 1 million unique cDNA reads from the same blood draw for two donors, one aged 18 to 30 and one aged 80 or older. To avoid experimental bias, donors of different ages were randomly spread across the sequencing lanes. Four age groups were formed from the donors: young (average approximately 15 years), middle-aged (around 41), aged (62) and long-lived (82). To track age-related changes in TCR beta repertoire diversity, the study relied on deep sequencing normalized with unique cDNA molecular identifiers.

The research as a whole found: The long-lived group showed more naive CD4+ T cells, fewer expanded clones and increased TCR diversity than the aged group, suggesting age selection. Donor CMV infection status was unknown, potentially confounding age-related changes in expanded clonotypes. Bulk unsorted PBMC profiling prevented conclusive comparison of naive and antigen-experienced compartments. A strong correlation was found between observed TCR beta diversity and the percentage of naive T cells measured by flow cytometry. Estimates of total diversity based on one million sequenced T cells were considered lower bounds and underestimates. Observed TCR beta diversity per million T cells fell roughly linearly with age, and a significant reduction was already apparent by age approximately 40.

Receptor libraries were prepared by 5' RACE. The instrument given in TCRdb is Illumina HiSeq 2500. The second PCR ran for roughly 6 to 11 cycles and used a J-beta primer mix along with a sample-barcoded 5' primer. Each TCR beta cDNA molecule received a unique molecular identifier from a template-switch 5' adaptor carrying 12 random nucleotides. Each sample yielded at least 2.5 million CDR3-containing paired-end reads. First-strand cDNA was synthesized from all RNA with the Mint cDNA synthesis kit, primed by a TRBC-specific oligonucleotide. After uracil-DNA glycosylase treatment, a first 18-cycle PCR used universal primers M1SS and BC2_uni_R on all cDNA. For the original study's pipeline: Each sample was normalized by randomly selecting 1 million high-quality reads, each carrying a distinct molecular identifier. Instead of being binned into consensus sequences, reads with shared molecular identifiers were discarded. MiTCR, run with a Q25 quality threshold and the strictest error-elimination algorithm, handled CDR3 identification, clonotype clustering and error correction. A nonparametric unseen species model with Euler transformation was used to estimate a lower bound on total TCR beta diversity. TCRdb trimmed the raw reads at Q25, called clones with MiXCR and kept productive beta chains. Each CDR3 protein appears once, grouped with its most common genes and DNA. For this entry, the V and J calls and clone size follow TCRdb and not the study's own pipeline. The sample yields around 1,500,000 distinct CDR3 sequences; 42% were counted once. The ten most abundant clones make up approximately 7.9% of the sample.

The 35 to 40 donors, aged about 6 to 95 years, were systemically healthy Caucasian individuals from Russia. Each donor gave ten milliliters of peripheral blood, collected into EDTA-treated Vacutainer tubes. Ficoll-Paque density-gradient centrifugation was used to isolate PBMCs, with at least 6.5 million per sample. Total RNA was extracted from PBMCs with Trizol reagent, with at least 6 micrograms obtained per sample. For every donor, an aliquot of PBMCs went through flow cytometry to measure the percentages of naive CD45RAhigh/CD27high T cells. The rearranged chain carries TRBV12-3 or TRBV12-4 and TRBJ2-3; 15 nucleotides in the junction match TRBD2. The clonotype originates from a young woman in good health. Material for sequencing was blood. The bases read TGTGCCAGCAGAGCTAACCGGGGGACTAGCGGGAGGAGGGATACACAGTATTTT. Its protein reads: CASRANRGTSGRRDTQYF.